These 7 T cell receptor beta chains share one sample of origin, sequenced in a study of cytomegalovirus exposure and HLA in healthy donors. This table comes from immunoSEQ multiplex PCR, and its TCRdb copy is limited to in-frame clones, with some not included. The table has under 300,000 clones, around 90% seen once. The sample consisted of PBMCs. The receptors shown here come from a woman aged 18 to 35 in good health and CMV-seronegative.

The chain links TRBV27 to TRBJ2-5; 7 nucleotides agree with TRBD1. In germline, CDR1 is MNHEY, CDR2 SMNVEV (reference sequence). This CDR3 has 14 residues. V was clipped by 2 bases and J by 4 bases; unmatched bases: 4. The CDR3 DNA is TGTGCCAGCAGTTTAACAGGGGCCCGAGAGACCCAGTACTTC. Translation: CASSLTGARETQYF.

CDR3 loop: CASSLAGASGNTIYF. CDR3 in DNA: TGTGCCAGCAGCTTGGCTGGGGCCTCTGGAAACACCATATATTTT. The V and J genes are TRBV5-4 and TRBJ1-3; D perhaps matches TRBD1 (5 bases). The V and J ends lost 0 bases and 0 bases respectively, with 7 bases between them. Germline loops: CDR1 SGHNT, CDR2 YYREEE (reference sequence). The CDR3 runs 15 residues.

Regarding this clone: Other DNA sequences in the sample encode the same CDR3. The V call is TRBV5-4, the J call TRBJ2-3; D perhaps matches TRBD1 (6 bases). Trimming pared 2 bases from V and 5 bases from J, leaving 6 bases between. The CDR3 has 12 amino acids. Germline values: CDR1 SGHNT, CDR2 YYREEE (reference sequence). The CDR3 region is CASSLGGDTQYF. CDR3 coding DNA: TGTGCCAGCAGCTTAGGGGGAGATACGCAGTATTTT. Full variable domain (missing parts from reference TRBV5-4 and TRBJ2-3): ETGVTQSPTHLIKTRGQQVTLRCSSQSGHNTVSWYQQALGQGPQFIFQYYREEENGRGNFPPRFSGLQFPNYSSELNVNALELDDSALYLCASSLGGDTQYFGPGTRLTVL.

CDR3 sequence reads: CASSERSPLHF. The CDR3 DNA is TGTGCCAGCAGTGAACGGTCACCCCTCCACTTT. The V call is TRBV2, the J call TRBJ1-6, with D hard to call. V lost 2 bases to trimming and J lost 10 bases, with 3 bases between them. The CDR3 spans 11 residues. Germline loops: CDR1 SNHLY, CDR2 FYNNEI.

The chain uses TRBV5-1 and TRBJ2-3; the match to TRBD2 covers 7 bases. The length of the CDR3 is 11 residues. The V and J ends lost 7 bases and 6 bases, in that order; junction bases with no gene match: 2. Per germline, CDR1 SGHRS and CDR2 YFSETQ. The CDR3 DNA is TGCGCCAGCGGGGGGGTGGATACGCAGTATTTT. The encoded protein is CASGGVDTQYF.

The V and J genes are TRBV27 and TRBJ1-1; D is unresolved. The germline V gene encodes CDR1 MNHEY and CDR2 SMNVEV (reference sequence). Deletions cut 0 bases from V and 2 bases from J, with 10 bases between. This CDR3 comprises 15 residues. CDR3 sequence reads: CASSLSRSLNTEAFF. The CDR3 DNA reads as TGTGCCAGCAGTTTATCGAGGAGCCTCAACACTGAAGCTTTCTTT.

The gene calls are TRBV18 and TRBJ2-5; 7 positions agree with TRBD1. In germline, CDR1 is KGHSH, CDR2 LQKENI. The J segment lost 3 bases and the V segment lost 3 bases, leaving 7 bases of the junction unmatched. The CDR3 is 15 amino acids. The DNA for the CDR3 is TGTGCCAGCTCACCTTGGGGACAGTTAAAAGAGACCCAGTACTTC. Translated: CASSPWGQLKETQYF.